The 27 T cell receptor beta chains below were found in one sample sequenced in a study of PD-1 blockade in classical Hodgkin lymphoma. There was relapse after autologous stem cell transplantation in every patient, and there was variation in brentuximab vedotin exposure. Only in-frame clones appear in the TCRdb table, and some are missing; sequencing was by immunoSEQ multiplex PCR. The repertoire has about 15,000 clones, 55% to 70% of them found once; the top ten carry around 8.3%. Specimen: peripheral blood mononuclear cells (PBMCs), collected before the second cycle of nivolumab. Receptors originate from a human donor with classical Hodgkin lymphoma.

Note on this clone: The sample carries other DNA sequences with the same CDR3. The CDR3 loop reads CASSPGQLTYEQYF. CDR3 bases: TGTGCCAGCAGCCCCGGACAGCTAACATACGAGCAGTACTTC. The chain employs TRBV7-9 and TRBJ2-7, with D perhaps TRBD1 (6 bases). This CDR3 spans 14 amino acids. The ends were cut back, 5 bases at V and 4 bases at J, with 15 bases in the middle. Germline V lookup: CDR1 SEHNR, CDR2 FQNEAQ (reference sequence).

The CDR3 is CASSLVGLAGVDTGELFF. The CDR3 nucleotides are TGTGCCAGCAGCTTAGTGGGACTAGCGGGGGTAGACACCGGGGAGCTGTTTTTT. The rearrangement joins TRBV11-2 to TRBJ2-2; 14 bases are shared with TRBD2. Germline V gene sequence: CDR1 SGHAT, CDR2 FQNNGV. V lost 1 base to trimming and J lost 3 bases; unmatched junction nucleotides: 4. The CDR3 totals 18 residues.

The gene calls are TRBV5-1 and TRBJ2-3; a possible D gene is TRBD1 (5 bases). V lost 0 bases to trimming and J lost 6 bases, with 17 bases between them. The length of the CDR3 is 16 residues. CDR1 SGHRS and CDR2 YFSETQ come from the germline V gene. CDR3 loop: CASSLARASLSDTQYF. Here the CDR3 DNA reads TGCGCCAGCAGCTTGGCCAGGGCTTCGTTATCGGATACGCAGTATTTT.

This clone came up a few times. The CDR3 reads CASSTDTQYF. The CDR3 nucleotides are TGTGCCAGCAGCACAGATACGCAGTATTTT. The chain links TRBV7-6 to TRBJ2-3; D gene unclear. Trimming left V 5 bases short and J 3 bases short, with 0 bases between. The CDR3 sequence is 10 residues long. The germline gives CDR1 SGHVS, CDR2 FNYEAQ.

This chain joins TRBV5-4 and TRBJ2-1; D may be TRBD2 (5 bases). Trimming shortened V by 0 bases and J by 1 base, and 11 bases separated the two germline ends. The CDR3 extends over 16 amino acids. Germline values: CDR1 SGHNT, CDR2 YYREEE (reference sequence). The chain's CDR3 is CASSLDPGGSYNEQFF. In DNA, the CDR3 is TGTGCCAGCAGCTTGGATCCTGGCGGGTCCTACAATGAGCAGTTCTTC. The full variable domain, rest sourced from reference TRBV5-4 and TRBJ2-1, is ETGVTQSPTHLIKTRGQQVTLRCSSQSGHNTVSWYQQALGQGPQFIFQYYREEENGRGNFPPRFSGLQFPNYSSELNVNALELDDSALYLCASSLDPGGSYNEQFFGPGTRLTVL.

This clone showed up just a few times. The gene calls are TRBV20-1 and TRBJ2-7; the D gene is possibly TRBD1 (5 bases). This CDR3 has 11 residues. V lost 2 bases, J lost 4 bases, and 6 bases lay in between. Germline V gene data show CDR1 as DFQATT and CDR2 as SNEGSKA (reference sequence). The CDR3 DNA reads TGCAGTGCTAGACAGGGATACGAGCAGTACTTC. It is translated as CSARQGYEQYF.

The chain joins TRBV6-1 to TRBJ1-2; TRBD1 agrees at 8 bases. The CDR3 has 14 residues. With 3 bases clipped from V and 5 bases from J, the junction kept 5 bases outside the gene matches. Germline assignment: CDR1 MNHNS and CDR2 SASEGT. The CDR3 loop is CASSEQGAGYGYTF. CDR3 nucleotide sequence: TGTGCCAGCAGTGAGCAGGGGGCTGGTTATGGCTACACCTTC.

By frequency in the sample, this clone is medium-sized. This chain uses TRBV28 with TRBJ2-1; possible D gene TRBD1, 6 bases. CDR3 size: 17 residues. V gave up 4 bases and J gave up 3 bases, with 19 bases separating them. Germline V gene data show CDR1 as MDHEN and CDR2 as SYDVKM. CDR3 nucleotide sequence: TGTGCCAGCAGTTACCTGGGACAACGAATATTCTACAATGAGCAGTTCTTC. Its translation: CASSYLGQRIFYNEQFF. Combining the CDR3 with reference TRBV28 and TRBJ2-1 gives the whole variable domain DVKVTQSSRYLVKRTGEKVFLECVQDMDHENMFWYRQDPGLGLRLIYFSYDVKMKEKGDIPEGYSVSREKKERFSLILESASTNQTSMYLCASSYLGQRIFYNEQFFGPGTRLTVL.

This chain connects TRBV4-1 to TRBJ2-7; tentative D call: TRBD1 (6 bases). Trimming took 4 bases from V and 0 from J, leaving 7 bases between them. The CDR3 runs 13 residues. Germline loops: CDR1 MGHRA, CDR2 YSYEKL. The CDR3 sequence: CASSLDSSYEQYF. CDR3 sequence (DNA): TGCGCCAGCAGCCTGGACAGCTCCTACGAGCAGTACTTC.

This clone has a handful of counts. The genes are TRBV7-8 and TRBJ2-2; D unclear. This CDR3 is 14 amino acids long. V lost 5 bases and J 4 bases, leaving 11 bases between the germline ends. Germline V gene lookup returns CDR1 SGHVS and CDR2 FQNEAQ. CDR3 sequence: CASSLTRGTGELFF. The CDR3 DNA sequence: TGTGCCAGCAGCCTCACACGAGGCACCGGGGAGCTGTTTTTT.

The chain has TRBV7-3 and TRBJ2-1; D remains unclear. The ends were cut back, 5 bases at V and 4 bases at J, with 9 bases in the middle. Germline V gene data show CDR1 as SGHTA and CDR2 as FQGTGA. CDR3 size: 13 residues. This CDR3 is CASSSAGYNEQFF. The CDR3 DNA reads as TGTGCCAGCAGCAGCGCAGGATACAATGAGCAGTTCTTC.

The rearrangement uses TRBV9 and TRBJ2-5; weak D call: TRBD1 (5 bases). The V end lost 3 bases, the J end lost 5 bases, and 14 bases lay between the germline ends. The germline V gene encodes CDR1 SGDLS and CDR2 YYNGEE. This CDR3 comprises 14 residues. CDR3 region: CASSALEGAETQYF. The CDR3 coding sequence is TGTGCCAGCAGCGCCCTGGAAGGGGCGGAGACCCAGTACTTC.

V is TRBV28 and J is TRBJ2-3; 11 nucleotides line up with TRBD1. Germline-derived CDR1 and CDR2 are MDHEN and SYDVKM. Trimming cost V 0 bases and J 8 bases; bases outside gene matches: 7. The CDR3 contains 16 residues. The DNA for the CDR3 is TGTGCCAGCAGTTTATGGGGGGACAGGGGGAAGGGTACGCAGTATTTT. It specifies CASSLWGDRGKGTQYF.

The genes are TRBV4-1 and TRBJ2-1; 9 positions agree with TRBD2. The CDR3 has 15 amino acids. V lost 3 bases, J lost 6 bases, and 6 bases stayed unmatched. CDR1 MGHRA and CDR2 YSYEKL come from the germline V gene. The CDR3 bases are TGCGCCAGCAGCCATGCCGGGACTAGCCGCAATGAGCAGTTCTTC. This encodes CASSHAGTSRNEQFF.

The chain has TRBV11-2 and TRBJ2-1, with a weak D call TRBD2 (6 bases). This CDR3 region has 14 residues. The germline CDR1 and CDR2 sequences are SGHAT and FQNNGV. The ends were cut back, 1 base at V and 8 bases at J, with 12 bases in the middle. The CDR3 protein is CASSLGAGGDEQFF. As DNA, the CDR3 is TGTGCCAGCAGCTTAGGGGCTGGCGGGGATGAGCAGTTCTTC.

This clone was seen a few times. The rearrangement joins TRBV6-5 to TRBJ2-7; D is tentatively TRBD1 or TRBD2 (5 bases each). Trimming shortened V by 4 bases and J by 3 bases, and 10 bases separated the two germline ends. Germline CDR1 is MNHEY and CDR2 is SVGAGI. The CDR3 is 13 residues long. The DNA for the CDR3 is TGTGCCAGCAGTTGGGGACCTTTCTACGAGCAGTACTTC. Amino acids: CASSWGPFYEQYF.

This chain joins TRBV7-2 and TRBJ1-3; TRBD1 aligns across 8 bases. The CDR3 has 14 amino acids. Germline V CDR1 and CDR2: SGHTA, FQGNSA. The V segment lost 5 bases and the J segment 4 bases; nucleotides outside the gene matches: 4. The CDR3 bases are TGTGCCAGCAGCGCGACAGGGGAAGGAAACACCATATATTTT. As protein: CASSATGEGNTIYF.

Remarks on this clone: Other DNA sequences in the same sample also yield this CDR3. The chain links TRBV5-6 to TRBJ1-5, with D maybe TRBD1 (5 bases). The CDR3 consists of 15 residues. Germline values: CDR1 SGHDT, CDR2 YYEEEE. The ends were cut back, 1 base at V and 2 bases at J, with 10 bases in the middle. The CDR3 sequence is CASSLSRVGNQPQHF. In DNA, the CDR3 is TGTGCCAGCAGCTTGTCCAGGGTGGGCAATCAGCCCCAGCATTTT.

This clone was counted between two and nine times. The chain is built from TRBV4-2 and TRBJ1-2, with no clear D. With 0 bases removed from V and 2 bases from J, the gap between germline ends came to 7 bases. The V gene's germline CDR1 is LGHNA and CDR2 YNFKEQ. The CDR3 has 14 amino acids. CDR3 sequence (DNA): TGTGCCAGCAGCCAAGATGGACGGAACTATGGCTACACCTTC. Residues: CASSQDGRNYGYTF.

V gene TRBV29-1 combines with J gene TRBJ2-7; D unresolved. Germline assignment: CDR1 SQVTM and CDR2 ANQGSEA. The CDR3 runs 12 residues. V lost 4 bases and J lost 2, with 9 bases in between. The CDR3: CSVAIGPYEQYF. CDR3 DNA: TGCAGCGTTGCGATAGGGCCCTACGAGCAGTACTTC.

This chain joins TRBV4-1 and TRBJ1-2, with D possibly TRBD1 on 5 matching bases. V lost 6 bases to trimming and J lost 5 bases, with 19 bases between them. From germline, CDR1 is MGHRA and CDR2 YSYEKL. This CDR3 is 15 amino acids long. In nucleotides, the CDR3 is TGCGCCAGCAGGGGTTTTTGGGACGGATCTTATGGCTACACCTTC. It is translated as CASRGFWDGSYGYTF.

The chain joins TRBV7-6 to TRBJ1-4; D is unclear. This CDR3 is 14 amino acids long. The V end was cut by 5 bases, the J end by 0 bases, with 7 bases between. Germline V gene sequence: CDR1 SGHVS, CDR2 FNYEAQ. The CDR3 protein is CASSPRATNEKLFF. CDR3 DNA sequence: TGTGCCAGCAGCCCCCGCGCAACTAATGAAAAACTGTTTTTT.

The CDR3 coding sequence is TGTGCCAGCAGCTCCCTGACAGGCCACACCGGGGAGCTGTTTTTT. Protein product: CASSSLTGHTGELFF. The V gene is TRBV7-7, the J gene TRBJ2-2, with D possibly being TRBD1 (6 bases). The V gene lost 4 bases and the J gene lost 3 bases, with 12 bases spanning the gap. The CDR3 loop spans 15 amino acids. CDR1 SSHAT and CDR2 FNYEAQ come from the germline V gene (reference sequence).

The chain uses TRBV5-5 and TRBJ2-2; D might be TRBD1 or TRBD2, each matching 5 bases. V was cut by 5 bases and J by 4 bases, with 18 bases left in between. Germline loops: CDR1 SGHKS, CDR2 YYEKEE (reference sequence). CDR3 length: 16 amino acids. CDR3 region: CASRRGLGAGTGELFF. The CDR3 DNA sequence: TGTGCCAGCAGGAGGGGTTTAGGGGCTGGCACCGGGGAGCTGTTTTTT.

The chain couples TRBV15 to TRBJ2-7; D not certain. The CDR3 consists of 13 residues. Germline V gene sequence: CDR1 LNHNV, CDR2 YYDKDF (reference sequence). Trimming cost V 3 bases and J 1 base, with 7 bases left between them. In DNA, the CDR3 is TGTGCCACCAGCAGGGACGTTTCCTACGAGCAGTACTTC. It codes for CATSRDVSYEQYF.

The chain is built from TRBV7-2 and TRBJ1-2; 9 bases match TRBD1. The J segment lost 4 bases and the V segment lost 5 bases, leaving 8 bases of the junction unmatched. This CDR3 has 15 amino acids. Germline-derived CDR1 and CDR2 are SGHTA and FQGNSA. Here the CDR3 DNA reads TGTGCCAGCAGCGCAGGGACAGGGTTATTCTATGGCTACACCTTC. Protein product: CASSAGTGLFYGYTF.

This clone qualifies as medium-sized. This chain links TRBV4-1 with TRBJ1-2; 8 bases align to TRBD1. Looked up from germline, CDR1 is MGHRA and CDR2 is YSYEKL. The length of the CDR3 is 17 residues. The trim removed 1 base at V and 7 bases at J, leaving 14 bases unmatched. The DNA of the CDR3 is TGCGCCAGCAGCCAAGGGGCGGACAGGGCCGGAATTAGTGGCTACACCTTC. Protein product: CASSQGADRAGISGYTF.